This TCR beta chain stems from a study of T cells in Graves' hyperthyroidism and ophthalmopathy. There were TCR beta CDR3 regions amplified from RNA transcripts. The HTBI set primed first-round TCR CDR3 RT-PCR. Each CDR3 protein gets one entry after TCRdb re-called the multiplex PCR reads with MiXCR. The sample has roughly 520,000 distinct CDR3 sequences, less than 25% seen once. The CDR3 sequence is 14 residues long. V lost 2 bases to trimming and J lost 5 bases, with 12 bases between them. Germline CDR1 reads SGHVS; CDR2 reads FNYEAQ. In this sample, this clonotype turned up a few times. The sequencing sample was made of blood. This TCR was recovered from a woman younger than 45 with Graves' ophthalmopathy. The chain uses TRBV7-6 and TRBJ1-2, with D tentatively TRBD1 (5 bases). Here the CDR3 reads CASSLRDGDYGYTF. CDR3 nucleotide sequence: TGTGCCAGCAGCTTAAGGGACGGGGATTATGGCTACACCTTC.